This TCR beta chain originates from a study of T cells in Graves' hyperthyroidism and ophthalmopathy. Study-wide background: Peripheral blood collection took place at initial diagnosis, before any treatment. Regarding the study as a whole: From stable hyperthyroidism, ophthalmopathy was separated by a 13 V-J model.

Germline loops: CDR1 LNHDA, CDR2 SQIVND (reference sequence). This CDR3 has 14 amino acids. V dropped 4 bases and J dropped 1 base, with 7 bases sitting between them. Amplification of TCR beta CDR3 regions used RNA as the template. HTBI primers were used for first-round RT-PCR of the TCR CDR3. TCRdb used MiXCR to reprocess the multiplex PCR reads, holding one entry per CDR3 protein. The sample includes around 280,000 distinct CDR3 sequences, about an eighth of them seen just once. With regard to this clonotype: No antigen is known for it.

Material for sequencing was blood. The clonotype comes from a woman under 40 with Graves' hyperthyroidism that later progressed to Graves' ophthalmopathy. V is TRBV19 and J is TRBJ2-2, with a weak D call TRBD2 (6 bases). This chain's CDR3 is CASSTGGNTGELFF. DNA for the CDR3: TGTGCCAGTAGTACCGGGGGGAACACCGGGGAGCTGTTTTTT.